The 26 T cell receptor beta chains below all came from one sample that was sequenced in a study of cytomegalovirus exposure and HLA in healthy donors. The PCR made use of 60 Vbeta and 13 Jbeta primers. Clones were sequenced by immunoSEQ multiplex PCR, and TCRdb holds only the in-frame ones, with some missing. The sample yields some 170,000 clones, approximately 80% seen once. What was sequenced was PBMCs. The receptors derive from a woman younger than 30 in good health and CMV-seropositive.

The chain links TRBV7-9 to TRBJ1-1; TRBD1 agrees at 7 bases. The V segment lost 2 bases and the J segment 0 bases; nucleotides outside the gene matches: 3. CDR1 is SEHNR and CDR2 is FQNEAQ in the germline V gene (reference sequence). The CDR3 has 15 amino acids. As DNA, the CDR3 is TGTGCCAGCAGCTTAACACAGGGGTTGAACACTGAAGCTTTCTTT. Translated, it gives CASSLTQGLNTEAFF.

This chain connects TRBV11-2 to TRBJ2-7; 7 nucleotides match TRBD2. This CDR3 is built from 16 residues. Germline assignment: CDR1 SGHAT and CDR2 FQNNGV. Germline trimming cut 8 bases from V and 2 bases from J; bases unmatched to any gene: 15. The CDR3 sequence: CASVPSGGIRPYEQYF. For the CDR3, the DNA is TGTGCCAGCGTCCCGTCGGGGGGAATAAGGCCCTACGAGCAGTACTTC.

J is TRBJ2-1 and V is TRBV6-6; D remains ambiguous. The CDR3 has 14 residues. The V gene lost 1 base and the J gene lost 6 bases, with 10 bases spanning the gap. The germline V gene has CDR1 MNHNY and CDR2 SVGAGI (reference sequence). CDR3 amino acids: CASSYFVALNEQFF. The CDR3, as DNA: TGTGCCAGCAGTTACTTCGTAGCCCTCAATGAGCAGTTCTTC.

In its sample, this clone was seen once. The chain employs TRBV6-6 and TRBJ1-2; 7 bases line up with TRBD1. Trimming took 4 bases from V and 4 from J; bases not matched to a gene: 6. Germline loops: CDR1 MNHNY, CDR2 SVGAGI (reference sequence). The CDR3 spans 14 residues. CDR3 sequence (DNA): TGTGCCAGCAGTTTCGACAGGGACGCCTATGGCTACACCTTC. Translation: CASSFDRDAYGYTF.

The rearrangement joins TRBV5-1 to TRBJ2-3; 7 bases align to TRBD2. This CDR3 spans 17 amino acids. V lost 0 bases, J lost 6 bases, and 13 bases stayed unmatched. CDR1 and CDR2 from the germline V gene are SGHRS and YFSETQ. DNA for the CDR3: TGCGCCAGCAGCTTGGAGGGTACGAGACTAGCAAGGGATACGCAGTATTTT. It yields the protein CASSLEGTRLARDTQYF.

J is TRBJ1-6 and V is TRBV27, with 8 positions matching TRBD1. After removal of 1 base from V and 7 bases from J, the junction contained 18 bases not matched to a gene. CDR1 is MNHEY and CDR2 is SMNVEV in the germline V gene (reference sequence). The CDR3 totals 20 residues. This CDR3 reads CASSLFKSSQGGVLNSPLHF. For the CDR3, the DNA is TGTGCCAGCAGTTTATTTAAATCCTCACAGGGGGGCGTATTGAATTCACCCCTCCACTTT.

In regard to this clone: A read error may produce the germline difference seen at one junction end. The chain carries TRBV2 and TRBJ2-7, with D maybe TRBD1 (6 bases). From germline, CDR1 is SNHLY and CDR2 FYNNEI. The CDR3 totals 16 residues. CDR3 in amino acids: CASSEAQGLGVHERYF. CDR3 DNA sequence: TGTGCCAGCAGTGAAGCGCAGGGGCTCGGAGTTCACGAGCGGTACTTC.

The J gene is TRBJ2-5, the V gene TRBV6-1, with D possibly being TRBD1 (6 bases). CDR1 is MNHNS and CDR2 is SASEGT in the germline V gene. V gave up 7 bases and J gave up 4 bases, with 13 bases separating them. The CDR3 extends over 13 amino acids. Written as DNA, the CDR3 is TGTGCCAGCACCAGACAGGTGGGAGAGACCCAGTACTTC. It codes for CASTRQVGETQYF.

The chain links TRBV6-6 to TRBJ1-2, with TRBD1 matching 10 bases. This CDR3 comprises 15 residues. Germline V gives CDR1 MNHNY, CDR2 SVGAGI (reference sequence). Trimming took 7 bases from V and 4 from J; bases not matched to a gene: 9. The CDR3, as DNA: TGTGCCAGCACCGGTAGGACAGGGGGTGGCTATGGCTACACCTTC. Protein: CASTGRTGGGYGYTF.

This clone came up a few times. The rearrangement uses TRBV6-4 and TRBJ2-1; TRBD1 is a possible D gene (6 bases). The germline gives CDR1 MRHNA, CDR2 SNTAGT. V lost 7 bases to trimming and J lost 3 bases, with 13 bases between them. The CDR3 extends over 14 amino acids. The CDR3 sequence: CASKPGQDYNEQFF. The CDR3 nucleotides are TGTGCCAGCAAACCGGGACAAGACTACAATGAGCAGTTCTTC.

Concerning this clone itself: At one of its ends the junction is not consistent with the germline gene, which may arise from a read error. This CDR3 is CSVEDLLRGRAEF. In DNA, the CDR3 is TGCAGCGTTGAAGATCTTTTAAGGGGCAGGGCGGAGTTT. The chain couples TRBV29-1 to TRBJ2-3; perhaps TRBD1 as D (5 bases). Germline V gene lookup returns CDR1 SQVTM and CDR2 ANQGSEA. The CDR3 contains 13 residues.

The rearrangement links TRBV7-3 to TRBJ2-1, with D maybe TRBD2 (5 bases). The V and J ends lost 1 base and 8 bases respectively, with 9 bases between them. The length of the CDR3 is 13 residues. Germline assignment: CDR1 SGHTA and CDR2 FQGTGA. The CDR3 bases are TGTGCCAGCAGCTTAATTCGGGAAGATGAGCAGTTCTTC. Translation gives CASSLIREDEQFF. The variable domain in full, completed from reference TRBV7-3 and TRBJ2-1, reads GAGVSQTPSNKVTEKGKYVELRCDPISGHTALYWYRQSLGQGPEFLIYFQGTGAADDSGLPNDRFFAVRPEGSVSTLKIQRTERGDSAVYLCASSLIREDEQFFGPGTRLTVL.

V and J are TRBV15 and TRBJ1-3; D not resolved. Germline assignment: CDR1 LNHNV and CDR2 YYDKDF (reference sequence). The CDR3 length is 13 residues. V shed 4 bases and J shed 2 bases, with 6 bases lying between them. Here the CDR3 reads CATSTSPGNTIYF. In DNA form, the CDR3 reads TGTGCCACCAGCACGTCCCCTGGAAACACCATATATTTT. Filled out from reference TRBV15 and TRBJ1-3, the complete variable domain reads DAMVIQNPRYQVTQFGKPVTLSCSQTLNHNVMYWYQQKSSQAPKLLFHYYDKDFNNEADTPDNFQSRRPNTSFCFLDIRSPGLGDTAMYLCATSTSPGNTIYFGEGSWLTVV.

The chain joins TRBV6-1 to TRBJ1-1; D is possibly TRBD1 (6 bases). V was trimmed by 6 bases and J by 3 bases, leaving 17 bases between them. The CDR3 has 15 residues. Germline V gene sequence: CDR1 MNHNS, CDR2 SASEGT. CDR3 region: CASSFTRTGYTEAFF. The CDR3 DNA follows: TGTGCCAGCAGCTTCACCCGAACAGGGTACACTGAAGCTTTCTTT.

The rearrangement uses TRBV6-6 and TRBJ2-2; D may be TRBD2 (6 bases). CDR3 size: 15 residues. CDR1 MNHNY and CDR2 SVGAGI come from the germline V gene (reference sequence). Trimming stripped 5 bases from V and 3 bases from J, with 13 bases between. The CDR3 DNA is TGTGCCAGCAGTACCGGCCGGAGGGACACCGGGGAGCTGTTTTTT. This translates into CASSTGRRDTGELFF.

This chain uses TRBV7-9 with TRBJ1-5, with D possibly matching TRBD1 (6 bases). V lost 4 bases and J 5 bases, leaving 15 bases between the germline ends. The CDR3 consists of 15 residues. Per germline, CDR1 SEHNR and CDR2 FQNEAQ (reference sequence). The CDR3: CASSSTDSLYQPQHF. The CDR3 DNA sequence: TGTGCCAGCAGCTCTACGGACAGTTTATATCAGCCCCAGCATTTT.

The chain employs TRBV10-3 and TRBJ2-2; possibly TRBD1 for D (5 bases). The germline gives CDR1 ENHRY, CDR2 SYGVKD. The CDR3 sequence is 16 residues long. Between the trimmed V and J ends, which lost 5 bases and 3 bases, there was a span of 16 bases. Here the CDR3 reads CAISLTGQQDTGELFF. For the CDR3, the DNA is TGTGCCATCAGTCTGACCGGCCAACAGGACACCGGGGAGCTGTTTTTT.

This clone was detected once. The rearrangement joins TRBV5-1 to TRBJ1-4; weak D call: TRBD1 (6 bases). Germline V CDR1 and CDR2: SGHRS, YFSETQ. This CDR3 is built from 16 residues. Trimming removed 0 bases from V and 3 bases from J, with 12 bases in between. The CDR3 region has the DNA TGCGCCAGCAGCTTGGCAACAGGGTTCTCTAATGAAAAACTGTTTTTT. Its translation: CASSLATGFSNEKLFF.

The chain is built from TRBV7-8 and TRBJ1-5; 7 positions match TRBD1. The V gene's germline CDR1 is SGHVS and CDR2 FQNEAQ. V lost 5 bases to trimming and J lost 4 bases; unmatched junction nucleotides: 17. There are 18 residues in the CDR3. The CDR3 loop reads CASSLLKSDRVGNQPQHF. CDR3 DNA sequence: TGTGCCAGCAGCCTACTTAAAAGCGACAGGGTAGGGAATCAGCCCCAGCATTTT.

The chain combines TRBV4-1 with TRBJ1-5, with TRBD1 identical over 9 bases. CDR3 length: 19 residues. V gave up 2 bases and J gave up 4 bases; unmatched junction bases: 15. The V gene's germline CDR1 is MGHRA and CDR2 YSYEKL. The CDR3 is CASSQHLRDREFGNQPQHF. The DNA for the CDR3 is TGCGCCAGCAGCCAACATTTGCGGGACAGGGAGTTCGGGAATCAGCCCCAGCATTTT.

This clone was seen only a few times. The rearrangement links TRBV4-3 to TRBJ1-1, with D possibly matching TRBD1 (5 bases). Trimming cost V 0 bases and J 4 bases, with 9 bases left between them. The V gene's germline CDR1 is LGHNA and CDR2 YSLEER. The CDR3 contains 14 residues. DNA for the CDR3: TGCGCCAGCAGCCAAGATCCTAGGGGCACTGAAGCTTTCTTT. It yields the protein CASSQDPRGTEAFF.

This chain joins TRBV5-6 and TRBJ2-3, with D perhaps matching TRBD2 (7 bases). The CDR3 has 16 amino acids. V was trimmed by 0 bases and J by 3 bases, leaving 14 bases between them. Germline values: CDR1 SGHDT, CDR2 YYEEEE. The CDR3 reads CASSLAGGGPTDTQYF. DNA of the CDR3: TGTGCCAGCAGCTTGGCTGGGGGGGGGCCAACAGATACGCAGTATTTT. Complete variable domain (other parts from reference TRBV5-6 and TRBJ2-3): DAGVTQSPTHLIKTRGQQVTLRCSPKSGHDTVSWYQQALGQGPQFIFQYYEEEERQRGNFPDRFSGHQFPNYSSELNVNALLLGDSALYLCASSLAGGGPTDTQYFGPGTRLTVL.

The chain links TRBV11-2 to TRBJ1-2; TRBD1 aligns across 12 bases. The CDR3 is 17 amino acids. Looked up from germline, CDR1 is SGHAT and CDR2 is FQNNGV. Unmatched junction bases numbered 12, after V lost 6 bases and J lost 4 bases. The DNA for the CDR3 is TGTGCCAGCAGTCCAACCGGGACAGGGGGCGTCGTCTATGGCTACACCTTC. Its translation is CASSPTGTGGVVYGYTF.

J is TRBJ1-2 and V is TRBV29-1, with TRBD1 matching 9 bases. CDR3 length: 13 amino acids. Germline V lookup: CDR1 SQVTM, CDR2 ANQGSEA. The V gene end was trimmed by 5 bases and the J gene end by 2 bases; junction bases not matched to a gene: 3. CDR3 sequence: CSVRGQGNYGYTF. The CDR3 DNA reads TGCAGCGTTAGGGGACAGGGAAACTATGGCTACACCTTC.

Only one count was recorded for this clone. CDR3 DNA: TGTGCCAGTAGTAGTGCCGCAGGGGTAGGAACCGGGGAGCTGTTTTTT. This translates into CASSSAAGVGTGELFF. This sequence joins TRBV19 and TRBJ2-2; possible D gene TRBD1, 6 bases. V gave up 4 bases and J gave up 5 bases, with 17 bases separating them. The CDR3 runs 16 residues. CDR1 is LNHDA and CDR2 is SQIVND in the germline V gene (reference sequence).

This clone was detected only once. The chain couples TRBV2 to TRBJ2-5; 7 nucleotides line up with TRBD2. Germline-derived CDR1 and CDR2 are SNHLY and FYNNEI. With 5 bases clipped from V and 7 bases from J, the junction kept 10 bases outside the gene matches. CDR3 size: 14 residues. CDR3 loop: CASSSTGGGGTQYF. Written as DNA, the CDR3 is TGTGCCAGCAGTTCTACGGGGGGAGGCGGGACCCAGTACTTC. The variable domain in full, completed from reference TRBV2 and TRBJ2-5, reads EPEVTQTPSHQVTQMGQEVILRCVPISNHLYFYWYRQILGQKVEFLVSFYNNEISEKSEIFDDQFSVERPDGSNFTLKIRSTKLEDSAMYFCASSSTGGGGTQYFGPGTRLLVL.